This T cell receptor beta chain was found in a study of cytomegalovirus exposure and HLA in healthy donors. The PCR employed 60 Vbeta primers together with 13 Jbeta primers. Sequencing was performed with immunoSEQ multiplex PCR; in TCRdb, only in-frame clones are kept and a portion is missing. The data contain under 150,000 clones, around three quarters of them singletons. Material for sequencing was PBMCs. The TCR was taken from a woman aged 40 to 50 in good health and CMV-seropositive.

CDR3 amino acids: CASSPYGTGGTGANVLTF. Here the CDR3 DNA reads TGTGCCAGCAGCCCATATGGGACAGGGGGTACAGGGGCCAACGTCCTGACTTTC. J is TRBJ2-6 and V is TRBV7-3, with 11 bases that match TRBD1. V trimming: 5 bases; J trimming: 4 bases; junction bases outside the gene matches: 10. This CDR3 has 18 residues. CDR1 is SGHTA and CDR2 is FQGTGA in the germline V gene.